This T cell receptor (beta chain) originates from a study of CD8+ T cells in alopecia areata. Study results and limitations: Tofacitinib delivered significant drops in scalp clonality and in expanded CD8+ clones among the top 100.

Treatment described: oral pan-JAK inhibitor, 5-10 mg twice daily. Peripheral blood samples and lesional scalp punch biopsies were obtained from alopecia areata patients. RNA extraction and reverse transcription yielded cDNA as sequencing template. Assay used: immunoSEQ multiplex PCR; TCRdb lists only in-frame clones, some missing. The profile shows 150,000 to 200,000 clones, less than 70% of them singletons. This CDR3 contains 15 residues. CDR1 is GTSNPN, CDR2 SVGIG, per germline (reference sequence). Trimming removed 0 bases from V and 0 bases from J, with 11 bases in between. There are a few counts of this clone. Its antigen is still unknown.

This TCR derives from a human donor with alopecia areata. The gene calls are TRBV30 and TRBJ1-2; D possibly corresponds to TRBD1 (6 bases). Specimen: CD4+ T cells sorted from blood, collected at week 24, from a patient treated with tofacitinib. The CDR3 is CAWSVGQNPNYGYTF. DNA for the CDR3: TGTGCCTGGAGTGTTGGACAGAACCCTAACTATGGCTACACCTTC.